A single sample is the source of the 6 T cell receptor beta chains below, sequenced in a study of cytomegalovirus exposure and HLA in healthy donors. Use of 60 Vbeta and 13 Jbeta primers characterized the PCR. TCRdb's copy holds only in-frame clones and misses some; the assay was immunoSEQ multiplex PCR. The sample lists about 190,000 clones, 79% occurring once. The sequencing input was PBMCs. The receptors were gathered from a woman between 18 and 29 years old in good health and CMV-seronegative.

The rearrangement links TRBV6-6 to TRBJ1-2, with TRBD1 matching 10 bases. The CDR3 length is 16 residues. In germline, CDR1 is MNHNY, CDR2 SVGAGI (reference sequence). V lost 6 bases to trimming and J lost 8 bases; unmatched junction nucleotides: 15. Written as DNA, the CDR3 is TGTGCCAGCAGACCCCCGGGACAGGGGTCTCTGGGGGGCTACACCTTC. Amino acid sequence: CASRPPGQGSLGGYTF.

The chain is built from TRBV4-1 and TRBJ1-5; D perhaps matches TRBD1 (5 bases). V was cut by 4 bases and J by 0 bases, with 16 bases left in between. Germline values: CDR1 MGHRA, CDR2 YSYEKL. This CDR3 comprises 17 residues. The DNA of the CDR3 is TGCGCCAGCAGCCGACGTATGGGGGAGGATAGCAATCAGCCCCAGCATTTT. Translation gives CASSRRMGEDSNQPQHF.

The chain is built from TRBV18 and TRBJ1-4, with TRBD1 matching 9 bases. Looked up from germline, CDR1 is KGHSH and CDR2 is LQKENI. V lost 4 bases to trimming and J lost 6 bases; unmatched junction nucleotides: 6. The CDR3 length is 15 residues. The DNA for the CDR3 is TGTGCCAGCTCACGGGGACAGGGCGAGGATGAAAAACTGTTTTTT. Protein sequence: CASSRGQGEDEKLFF.

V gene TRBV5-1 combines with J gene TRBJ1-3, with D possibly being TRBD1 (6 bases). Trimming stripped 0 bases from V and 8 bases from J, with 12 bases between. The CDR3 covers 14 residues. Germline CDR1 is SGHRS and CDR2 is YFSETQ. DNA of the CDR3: TGCGCCAGCAGCTTGGCAGGGGAAGGGGACACCATATATTTT. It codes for CASSLAGEGDTIYF.

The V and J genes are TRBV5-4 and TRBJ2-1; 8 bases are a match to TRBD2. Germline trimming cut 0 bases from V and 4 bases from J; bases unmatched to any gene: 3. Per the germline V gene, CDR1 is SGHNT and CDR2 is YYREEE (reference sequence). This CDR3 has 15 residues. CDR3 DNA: TGTGCCAGCAGCTTGGCGGGGGGGCGGTACAATGAGCAGTTCTTC. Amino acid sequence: CASSLAGGRYNEQFF. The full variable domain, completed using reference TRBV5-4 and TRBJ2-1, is ETGVTQSPTHLIKTRGQQVTLRCSSQSGHNTVSWYQQALGQGPQFIFQYYREEENGRGNFPPRFSGLQFPNYSSELNVNALELDDSALYLCASSLAGGRYNEQFFGPGTRLTVL.

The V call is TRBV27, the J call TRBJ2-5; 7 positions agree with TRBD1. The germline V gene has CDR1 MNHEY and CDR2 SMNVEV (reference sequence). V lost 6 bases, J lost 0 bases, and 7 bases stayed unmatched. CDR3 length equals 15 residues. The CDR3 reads CASRLGTANQETQYF. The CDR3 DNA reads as TGTGCCAGCAGGCTCGGGACAGCAAACCAAGAGACCCAGTACTTC.